One sample yielded the 25 T cell receptor beta chains listed below, sequenced in a study of spatial heterogeneity in lung cancer. Time point in this sample: blood at routine non-recurrence follow-up after resection. TCRdb re-derived calls from the 5' RACE reads in MiXCR, one entry per CDR3 protein. The sample shows about 94,000 distinct CDR3 sequences, around 19% of them seen only once. The input for sequencing was PBMCs, taken at follow-up. These receptor sequences come from a male donor with early-stage non-small cell lung cancer.

The rearrangement uses TRBV6-2 or TRBV6-3 and TRBJ2-5, with D maybe TRBD1 (5 bases). There are 12 residues in the CDR3. V gave up 2 bases and J gave up 6 bases, with 7 bases separating them. The germline gives CDR1 MNHEY, CDR2 SVGEGT. CDR3 amino acids: CASSYVGQTQYF. CDR3 nucleotide sequence: TGTGCCAGCAGTTACGTGGGGCAGACCCAGTACTTC.

This clonotype was observed many times. This rearrangement joins TRBV20-1 to TRBJ1-1; D is unclear. Per germline, CDR1 DFQATT and CDR2 SNEGSKA (reference sequence). Trimming pared 0 bases from V and 1 base from J, leaving 9 bases between. CDR3 size: 14 residues. CDR3 bases: TGCAGTGCTAGAGATGGGCAGTCGAACACTGAAGCTTTCTTT. This encodes CSARDGQSNTEAFF.

This clonotype has just a few counts. The chain uses TRBV7-8 and TRBJ1-1; D may be TRBD1 (5 bases). The CDR3 loop spans 13 amino acids. CDR1 is SGHVS, CDR2 FQNEAQ, per germline. The V end was cut by 5 bases, the J end by 3 bases, with 10 bases between. The CDR3 DNA reads as TGTGCCAGCAGCCTACAGGTGCACACTGAAGCTTTCTTT. The encoded protein is CASSLQVHTEAFF.

There are a few counts of this clonotype. The genes are TRBV18 and TRBJ2-2; D is ambiguous. The germline gives CDR1 KGHSH, CDR2 LQKENI. V shed 0 bases and J shed 1 base, with 3 bases lying between them. CDR3 length equals 14 residues. The DNA for the CDR3 is TGTGCCAGCTCACCACCAGGGAACACCGGGGAGCTGTTTTTT. It encodes CASSPPGNTGELFF.

In its sample, this clonotype was seen a few times. The rearrangement links TRBV12-3 or TRBV12-4 to TRBJ1-2; D not resolved. V lost 3 bases and J 2 bases, leaving 13 bases between the germline ends. The CDR3 covers 15 residues. CDR3 loop: CASSLSVLRNYGYTF. CDR3 nucleotide sequence: TGTGCCAGCAGTTTGAGTGTACTGAGGAACTATGGCTACACCTTC.

The chain recombines TRBV2 with TRBJ1-1; a weak D match, TRBD1 (5 bases). Germline CDR1 is SNHLY and CDR2 is FYNNEI. Trimming took off 5 bases at V and 0 bases at J, with 16 bases between the two ends. This CDR3 is 16 amino acids long. CDR3 protein: CASSLEEDSMNTEAFF. The CDR3, as DNA: TGTGCCAGCAGTTTGGAAGAAGACAGTATGAACACTGAAGCTTTCTTT. The complete variable domain, with remaining parts taken from reference TRBV2 and TRBJ1-1, reads EPEVTQTPSHQVTQMGQEVILRCVPISNHLYFYWYRQILGQKVEFLVSFYNNEISEKSEIFDDQFSVERPDGSNFTLKIRSTKLEDSAMYFCASSLEEDSMNTEAFFGQGTRLTVV.

This clonotype occurred many times. This chain joins TRBV12-3 or TRBV12-4 and TRBJ2-1; 8 nucleotides align to TRBD2. This CDR3 contains 14 residues. Trimming removed 6 bases from V and 4 bases from J; junction bases left unmatched: 5. In DNA form, the CDR3 reads TGTGCCAGCAGACCAGCGGGAGCTTACAATGAGCAGTTCTTC. It translates to CASRPAGAYNEQFF.

The chain combines TRBV11-2 with TRBJ1-2; a possible D gene is TRBD1 (6 bases). Germline V gene data show CDR1 as SGHAT and CDR2 as FQNNGV. The CDR3 is 19 amino acids. The V and J ends lost 4 bases and 0 bases respectively, with 24 bases between them. CDR3 nucleotide sequence: TGTGCCAGCAGCTCCCTACAAAAGACAGGATCAATAGCTAACTATGGCTACACCTTC. Its translation: CASSSLQKTGSIANYGYTF.

V is TRBV4-3 and J is TRBJ1-1; D not resolved. V gave up 0 bases and J gave up 1 base, with 6 bases separating them. Germline CDR1 and CDR2: LGHNA and YSLEER. The CDR3 is 14 amino acids. The CDR3 nucleotides are TGCGCCAGCAGCCAAGATGTGGAGAACACTGAAGCTTTCTTT. Its translation is CASSQDVENTEAFF.

To note about this clonotype: This may come from a read error, since a much larger clone is one base off. CDR3 sequence: CAGSPPTGGPSYNEQFF. CDR3 coding DNA: TGTGCCGGCAGCCCTCCCACGGGGGGGCCCTCCTACAATGAGCAGTTCTTC. The V gene is TRBV7-2, the J gene TRBJ2-1; 8 bases map to TRBD2. The CDR3 has 17 amino acids. CDR1 and CDR2 (germline): SGHTA, FQGNSA. Variable domain in full (rest from reference TRBV7-2 and TRBJ2-1): GAGVSQSPSNKVTEKGKDVELRCDPISGHTALYWYRQSLGQGLEFLIYFQGNSAPDKSGLPSDRFSAERTGGSVSTLTIQRTQQEDSAVYLCAGSPPTGGPSYNEQFFGPGTRLTVL.

This clonotype was found a few times. The chain combines TRBV7-2 with TRBJ2-3, with a possible D match to TRBD2 (6 bases). The CDR3 is made up of 13 amino acids. Per the germline V gene, CDR1 is SGHTA and CDR2 is FQGNSA. Trimming removed 10 bases from V and 6 bases from J, with 17 bases in between. CDR3 in DNA: TGTGCCAACTCCCGCCCGGGGGTCGATACGCAGTATTTT. It encodes CANSRPGVDTQYF.

This clonotype was detected ten times or more. The chain uses TRBV5-6 and TRBJ2-3; 7 nucleotides align to TRBD1. CDR3 length: 15 amino acids. Unmatched junction bases numbered 2, after V lost 0 bases and J lost 1 base. Germline values: CDR1 SGHDT, CDR2 YYEEEE. The CDR3 reads CASSLETGGTDTQYF. CDR3 DNA: TGTGCCAGCAGCTTGGAAACAGGGGGCACAGATACGCAGTATTTT.

CDR3 bases: TGCGCCAGCAGCCAAACCGTTGAGAACACTGAAGCTTTCTTT. It specifies CASSQTVENTEAFF. V gene TRBV4-3 combines with J gene TRBJ1-1; no definite D call. The CDR3 totals 14 residues. Deletions cut 2 bases from V and 1 base from J, with 8 bases between. Per germline, CDR1 LGHNA and CDR2 YSLEER.

V and J are TRBV7-2 and TRBJ1-2, with TRBD1 matching 10 bases. Germline trimming cut 3 bases from V and 8 bases from J; bases unmatched to any gene: 9. Germline assignment: CDR1 SGHTA and CDR2 FQGNSA. CDR3 length equals 15 residues. In DNA form, the CDR3 reads TGTGCCAGCAGCTTTCAGGGACAGGGGAACCGGGGCTACACCTTC. Its translation: CASSFQGQGNRGYTF. The full variable domain, completed using reference TRBV7-2 and TRBJ1-2, is GAGVSQSPSNKVTEKGKDVELRCDPISGHTALYWYRQSLGQGLEFLIYFQGNSAPDKSGLPSDRFSAERTGGSVSTLTIQRTQQEDSAVYLCASSFQGQGNRGYTFGSGTRLTVV.

In its sample, this clonotype was seen a few times. The CDR3 sequence is CASRLSRNTGELFF. CDR3 coding DNA: TGTGCCAGTCGCCTCTCCCGAAACACCGGGGAGCTGTTTTTT. The rearrangement links TRBV7-2 to TRBJ2-2; unclear D gene. Germline values: CDR1 SGHTA, CDR2 FQGNSA. Between the trimmed V and J ends, which lost 9 bases and 2 bases, there was a span of 13 bases. The CDR3 consists of 14 residues.

This clonotype has ten or more counts. This chain links TRBV27 with TRBJ2-3, with D maybe TRBD2 (6 bases). Germline loops: CDR1 MNHEY, CDR2 SMNVEV (reference sequence). CDR3 length: 17 residues. The V end lost 5 bases, the J end lost 1 base, and 19 bases lay between the germline ends. CDR3: CASSRRPVGEGTDTQYF. The CDR3 DNA reads as TGTGCCAGCAGTCGACGCCCCGTTGGGGAGGGCACAGATACGCAGTATTTT.

V is TRBV12-5 and J is TRBJ1-5; D is undetermined. Between the trimmed V and J ends, which lost 5 bases and 8 bases, there was a span of 16 bases. Germline-derived CDR1 and CDR2 are LGHNT and FRNRAP. There are 14 residues in the CDR3. The CDR3 spells CASGTEERTEPQHF. The CDR3 DNA follows: TGTGCTAGTGGTACCGAGGAAAGGACGGAGCCCCAGCATTTT.

V usage is TRBV5-1 and J usage is TRBJ2-7; TRBD1 matches at 7 bases. Germline loops: CDR1 SGHRS, CDR2 YFSETQ. This CDR3 is 13 amino acids long. V was pared by 8 bases and J by 4 bases, with 9 bases of the junction left unmatched. Written as DNA, the CDR3 is TGCGCCAGTTCTATACAGGGGCCTTACGAGCAGTACTTC. Its translation: CASSIQGPYEQYF.

This clonotype was seen more than once but under ten times. The chain joins TRBV11-1 to TRBJ2-1; possibly TRBD1 for D (6 bases). V lost 4 bases and J 9 bases, leaving 16 bases between the germline ends. This CDR3 spans 14 amino acids. The germline gives CDR1 SGHAT, CDR2 FQDESV (reference sequence). The chain's CDR3 is CASSSRWGQGEQFF. In DNA, the CDR3 is TGTGCCAGCAGCTCACGGTGGGGGCAGGGTGAGCAGTTCTTC. The whole variable domain, filled in from reference TRBV11-1 and TRBJ2-1, reads EAEVAQSPRYKITEKSQAVAFWCDPISGHATLYWYRQILGQGPELLVQFQDESVVDDSQLPKDRFSAERLKGVDSTLKIQPAELGDSAMYLCASSSRWGQGEQFFGPGTRLTVL.

In its sample, this clonotype was seen a few times. This chain connects TRBV4-1 to TRBJ1-1, with TRBD1 matching over 10 bases. CDR1 MGHRA and CDR2 YSYEKL come from the germline V gene. This CDR3 is 16 amino acids long. V shed 1 base and J 5 bases; nucleotides not matched to a gene: 7. The CDR3 is CASSQALTGGQTEAFF. For the CDR3, the DNA is TGCGCCAGCAGCCAAGCCCTGACAGGGGGCCAGACTGAAGCTTTCTTT.

CDR3 DNA sequence: TGTGCCAGCAGCCCCGGTAGGGAGTACCAAGAGACCCAGTACTTC. Translating gives CASSPGREYQETQYF. The V gene is TRBV7-7, the J gene TRBJ2-5; the D gene is possibly TRBD2 (5 bases). The germline V gene has CDR1 SSHAT and CDR2 FNYEAQ (reference sequence). The V end was cut by 5 bases, the J end by 0 bases, with 13 bases between. The CDR3 consists of 15 residues. Supplemented by reference TRBV7-7 and TRBJ2-5, the full variable domain reads GAGVSQSPRYKVTKRGQDVTLRCDPISSHATLYWYQQALGQGPEFLTYFNYEAQPDKSGLPSDRFSAERPEGSISTLTIQRTEQRDSAMYRCASSPGREYQETQYFGPGTRLLVL.

This clonotype has only a few counts. This rearrangement joins TRBV19 to TRBJ1-4, with TRBD1 as a possible D gene (6 bases). Germline V lookup: CDR1 LNHDA, CDR2 SQIVND (reference sequence). With 1 base removed from V and 5 bases from J, the gap between germline ends came to 14 bases. The CDR3 totals 16 residues. The CDR3 DNA reads as TGTGCCAGTAGTATAGTGAAGACAGGAGGCAATGAAAAACTGTTTTTT. Translating it yields CASSIVKTGGNEKLFF.

The rearrangement uses TRBV6-5 and TRBJ1-1; 7 positions match TRBD1. V shed 5 bases, J shed 1 base, and the junction held 1 base outside the gene matches. This CDR3 comprises 13 residues. Germline V lookup: CDR1 MNHEY, CDR2 SVGAGI. CDR3 residues: CASSRTGNTEAFF. The CDR3 DNA reads as TGTGCCAGCAGTCGGACAGGGAACACTGAAGCTTTCTTT.

The rearrangement links TRBV4-2 to TRBJ2-7, with D unclear. CDR1 and CDR2 from the germline V gene are LGHNA and YNFKEQ. V gave up 0 bases and J gave up 4 bases, with 7 bases separating them. This CDR3 has 13 amino acids. CDR3 coding DNA: TGTGCCAGCAGCCAAGATTTAGAGTACGAGCAGTACTTC. Translated: CASSQDLEYEQYF.

This clonotype was seen only a few times. The chain has TRBV11-1 and TRBJ2-2, with 7 bases matching TRBD1. In germline, CDR1 is SGHAT, CDR2 FQDESV (reference sequence). V lost 6 bases and J lost 0; bases outside the gene matches: 4. The CDR3 consists of 15 residues. The CDR3 is CASRRQGANTGELFF. CDR3 nucleotide sequence: TGTGCCAGCAGGCGACAGGGCGCGAACACCGGGGAGCTGTTTTTT.